This T cell receptor beta chain was sequenced during a study of blood T cell repertoires in COVID-19. Authors' analysis steps: Quantification of nucleated cells was approximated via reference gene primer amplification. Assay used: immunoSEQ multiplex PCR; TCRdb lists only in-frame clones, some missing. V, J and clone size reflect that table, while D and trimming were determined from the DNA. The sample gives under 200,000 clones, roughly 80% of which show up once; 5.5% to 8.5% is in the top ten. Germline CDR1 reads SGHNT; CDR2 reads YENEEA. Trimming cost V 3 bases and J 5 bases, with 13 bases left between them. The CDR3 is made up of 15 amino acids.

The chain links TRBV11-3 to TRBJ2-2, with D perhaps TRBD1 (5 bases). Sequencing was done on a sample of peripheral blood. This receptor was taken from a man in his 60s with acute or convalescent COVID-19. CDR3 sequence: CASSLDIGVTGELFF. DNA for the CDR3: TGTGCCAGCAGCTTGGACATTGGGGTTACCGGGGAGCTGTTTTTT.